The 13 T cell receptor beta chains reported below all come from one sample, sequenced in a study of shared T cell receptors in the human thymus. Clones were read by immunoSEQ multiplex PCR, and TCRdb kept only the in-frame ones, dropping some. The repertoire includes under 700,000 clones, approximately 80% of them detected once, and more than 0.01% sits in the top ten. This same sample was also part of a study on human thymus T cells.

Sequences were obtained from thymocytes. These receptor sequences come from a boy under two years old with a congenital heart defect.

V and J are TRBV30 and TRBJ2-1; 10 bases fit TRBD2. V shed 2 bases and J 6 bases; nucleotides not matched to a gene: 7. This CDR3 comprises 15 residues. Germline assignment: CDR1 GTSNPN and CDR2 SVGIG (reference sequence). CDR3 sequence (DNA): TGTGCCTGGAGTCCTAGCGGGAGAGATCCCAATGAGCAGTTCTTC. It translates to CAWSPSGRDPNEQFF.

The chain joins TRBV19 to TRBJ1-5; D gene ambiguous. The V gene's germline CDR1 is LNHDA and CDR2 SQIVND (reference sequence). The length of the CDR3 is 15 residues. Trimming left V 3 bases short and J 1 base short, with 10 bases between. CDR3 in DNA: TGTGCCAGTAGTATGACTGTCCGGAGCAATCAGCCCCAGCATTTT. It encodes CASSMTVRSNQPQHF. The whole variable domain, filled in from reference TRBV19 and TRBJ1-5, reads DGGITQSPKYLFRKEGQNVTLSCEQNLNHDAMYWYRQDPGQGLRLIYYSQIVNDFQKGDIAEGYSVSREKKESFPLTVTSAQKNPTAFYLCASSMTVRSNQPQHFGDGTRLSIL.

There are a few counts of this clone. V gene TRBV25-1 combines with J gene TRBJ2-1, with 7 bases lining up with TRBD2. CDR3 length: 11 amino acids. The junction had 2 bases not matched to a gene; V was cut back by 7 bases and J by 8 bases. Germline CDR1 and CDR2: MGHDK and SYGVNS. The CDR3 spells CASKLADEQFF. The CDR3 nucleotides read TGTGCCAGCAAGCTAGCGGATGAGCAGTTCTTC.

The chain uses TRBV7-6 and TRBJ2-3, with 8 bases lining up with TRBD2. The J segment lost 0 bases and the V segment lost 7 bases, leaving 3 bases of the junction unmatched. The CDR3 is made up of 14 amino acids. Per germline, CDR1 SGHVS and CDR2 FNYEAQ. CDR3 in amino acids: CASKKRESTDTQYF. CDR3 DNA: TGTGCCAGCAAGAAGCGGGAGAGCACAGATACGCAGTATTTT.

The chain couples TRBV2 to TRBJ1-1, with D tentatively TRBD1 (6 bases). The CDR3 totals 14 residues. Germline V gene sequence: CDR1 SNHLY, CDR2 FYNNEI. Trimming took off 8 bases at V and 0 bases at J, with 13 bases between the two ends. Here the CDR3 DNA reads TGTGCCAGCGGAGCTGGGGGCTTGAACACTGAAGCTTTCTTT. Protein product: CASGAGGLNTEAFF.

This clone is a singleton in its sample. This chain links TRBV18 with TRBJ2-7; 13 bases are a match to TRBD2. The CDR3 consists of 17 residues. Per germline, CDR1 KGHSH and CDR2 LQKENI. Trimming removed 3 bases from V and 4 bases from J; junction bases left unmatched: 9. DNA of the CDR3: TGTGCCAGCTCACCCCATTGGACTAGCGGGAGTATATACGAGCAGTACTTC. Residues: CASSPHWTSGSIYEQYF.

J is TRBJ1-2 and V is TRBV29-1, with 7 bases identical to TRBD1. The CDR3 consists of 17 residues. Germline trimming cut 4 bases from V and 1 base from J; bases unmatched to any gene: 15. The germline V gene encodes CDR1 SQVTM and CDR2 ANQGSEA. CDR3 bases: TGCAGCGTTGTTGGCGACAGGGAAGATTTCCATAACTATGGCTACACCTTC. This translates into CSVVGDREDFHNYGYTF.

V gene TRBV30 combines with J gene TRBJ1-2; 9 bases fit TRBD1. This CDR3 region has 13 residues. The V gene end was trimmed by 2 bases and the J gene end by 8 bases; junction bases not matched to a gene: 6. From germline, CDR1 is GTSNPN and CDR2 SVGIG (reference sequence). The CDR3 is CAWSRTGGGGYTF. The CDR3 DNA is TGTGCCTGGAGTCGAACAGGGGGCGGGGGCTACACCTTC.

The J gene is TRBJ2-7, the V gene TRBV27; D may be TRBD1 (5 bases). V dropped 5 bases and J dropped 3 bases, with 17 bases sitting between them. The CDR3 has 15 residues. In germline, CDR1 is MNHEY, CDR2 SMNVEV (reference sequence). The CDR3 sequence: CASSPLGQWNYEQYF. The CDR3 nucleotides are TGTGCCAGCAGTCCCCTGGGGCAGTGGAACTACGAGCAGTACTTC.

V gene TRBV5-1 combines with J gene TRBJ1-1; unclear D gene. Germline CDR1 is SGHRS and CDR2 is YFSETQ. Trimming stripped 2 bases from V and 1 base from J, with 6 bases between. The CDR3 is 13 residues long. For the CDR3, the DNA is TGCGCCAGCAGCTTCGGTTCGAACACTGAAGCTTTCTTT. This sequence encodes CASSFGSNTEAFF.

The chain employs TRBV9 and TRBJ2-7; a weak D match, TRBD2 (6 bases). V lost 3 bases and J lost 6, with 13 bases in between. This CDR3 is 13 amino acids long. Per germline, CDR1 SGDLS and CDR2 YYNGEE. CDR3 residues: CASSGPWGGEQYF. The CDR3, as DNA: TGTGCCAGCAGCGGCCCGTGGGGAGGCGAGCAGTACTTC.

The CDR3, as DNA: TGTGCCAGCACCCGGGGCGGGACAGGGGCCTACGAGCAGTACTTC. Encoded protein: CASTRGGTGAYEQYF. V gene TRBV27 combines with J gene TRBJ2-7; TRBD1 matches at 10 bases. This CDR3 spans 15 amino acids. J gave up 2 bases and V 7 bases, and 8 bases lay outside the gene matches. Germline CDR1 is MNHEY and CDR2 is SMNVEV (reference sequence).

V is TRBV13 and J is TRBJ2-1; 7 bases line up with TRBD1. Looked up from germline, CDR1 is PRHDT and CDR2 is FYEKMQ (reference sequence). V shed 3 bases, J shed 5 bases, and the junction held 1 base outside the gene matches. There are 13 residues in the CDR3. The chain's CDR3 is CASSLDRHNEQFF. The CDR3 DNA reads TGTGCCAGCAGCTTGGACAGGCACAATGAGCAGTTCTTC.